Following are 12 T cell receptor beta chains from one sample sequenced in a study of STAT5B mutations in CD4+ large granular lymphocyte leukemia. This table comes from immunoSEQ multiplex PCR, and its TCRdb copy is limited to in-frame clones, with some not included. This table has just over 40,000 clones, 65% to 85% appearing once. The sequencing input was CD4+ T cells from blood buffy coats. The receptor source for this set is a human donor in good health.

The chain joins TRBV6-6 to TRBJ2-1; 7 positions match TRBD1. Germline V lookup: CDR1 MNHNY, CDR2 SVGAGI (reference sequence). There are 15 residues in the CDR3. V lost 6 bases to trimming and J lost 8 bases; unmatched junction nucleotides: 13. CDR3: CASRETGKVGDEQFF. The CDR3 DNA reads as TGTGCCAGCAGGGAGACAGGGAAGGTAGGGGATGAGCAGTTCTTC.

This clone was observed once. The chain recombines TRBV6-1 with TRBJ1-5, with D hard to call. Germline loops: CDR1 MNHNS, CDR2 SASEGT. The CDR3 sequence is 13 residues long. The V gene lost 6 bases and the J gene lost 0 bases, with 6 bases spanning the gap. This CDR3 is CASRTSSNQPQHF. CDR3 DNA sequence: TGTGCCAGCAGAACTTCTAGCAATCAGCCCCAGCATTTT.

Comments on this clone: The same CDR3 arises from other DNA sequences in this sample as well. This sequence joins TRBV5-1 and TRBJ1-2, with TRBD1 matching over 8 bases. Germline assignment: CDR1 SGHRS and CDR2 YFSETQ. V trimming: 5 bases; J trimming: 3 bases; junction bases outside the gene matches: 9. The CDR3 is made up of 15 amino acids. The CDR3 is CASRSAGGADYGYTF. In DNA, the CDR3 is TGCGCCAGCAGGTCAGCAGGGGGCGCGGACTATGGCTACACCTTC.

This clone came up a few times. This sequence joins TRBV19 and TRBJ1-2; D remains unclear. The V gene's germline CDR1 is LNHDA and CDR2 SQIVND (reference sequence). The CDR3 spans 13 residues. V was trimmed by 7 bases and J by 4 bases, leaving 13 bases between them. CDR3 DNA: TGTGCCAGTACACCCGGGCCCGCCTATGGCTACACCTTC. It specifies CASTPGPAYGYTF.

This clone was picked up one time. V gene TRBV19 combines with J gene TRBJ2-4; 9 positions agree with TRBD2. Looked up from germline, CDR1 is LNHDA and CDR2 is SQIVND (reference sequence). Unmatched junction bases numbered 6, after V lost 4 bases and J lost 5 bases. The CDR3 is made up of 15 amino acids. CDR3 bases: TGTGCCAGTAGTACTAGCGGGGAGACTCAAAACATTCAGTACTTC. Its protein is CASSTSGETQNIQYF.

CDR3 sequence (DNA): TGTGCCAGCAGTCACATAGGGGCACTGAACACTGAAGCTTTCTTT. Amino acids: CASSHIGALNTEAFF. This chain uses TRBV11-2 with TRBJ1-1; D possibly corresponds to TRBD1 (5 bases). This CDR3 comprises 15 residues. Germline V gene sequence: CDR1 SGHAT, CDR2 FQNNGV. With 6 bases removed from V and 0 bases from J, the gap between germline ends came to 14 bases.

This chain uses TRBV6-1 with TRBJ2-3, with 9 bases aligning to TRBD2. CDR3 size: 13 residues. Germline-derived CDR1 and CDR2 are MNHNS and SASEGT. J was trimmed by 6 bases and V by 11 bases; bases with no gene match: 9. The chain's CDR3 is CAHGASGVDTQYF. CDR3 nucleotides: TGTGCCCACGGGGCTAGCGGGGTTGATACGCAGTATTTT.

The chain carries TRBV6-1 and TRBJ1-3; 8 bases line up with TRBD1. The ends lost 8 bases at V and 3 bases at J; junction bases unmatched: 6. CDR3 length equals 14 residues. Per the germline V gene, CDR1 is MNHNS and CDR2 is SASEGT. This chain's CDR3 is CASWDTGGGNTIYF. In DNA form, the CDR3 reads TGTGCCAGCTGGGACACAGGGGGTGGAAACACCATATATTTT.

J is TRBJ2-7 and V is TRBV6-1; the D gene is possibly TRBD2 (6 bases). V was clipped by 7 bases and J by 2 bases, with 12 bases between them. The CDR3 has 13 amino acids. Germline-derived CDR1 and CDR2 are MNHNS and SASEGT. Written as DNA, the CDR3 is TGTGCCAGCAAGGTAGCGGTGGCCTACGAGCAGTACTTC. This codes for CASKVAVAYEQYF.

This clone was detected a few times. In nucleotides, the CDR3 is TGTGCCATCAGTGAGTCGCCCGGGATCGGCACTGAAGCTTTCTTT. This codes for CAISESPGIGTEAFF. The chain uses TRBV10-3 and TRBJ1-1, with no clear D. Germline V gene lookup returns CDR1 ENHRY and CDR2 SYGVKD. The CDR3 length is 15 residues. The ends were cut back, 0 bases at V and 4 bases at J, with 12 bases in the middle.

This chain joins TRBV7-2 and TRBJ2-7; D is ambiguous. The V and J ends lost 0 bases and 4 bases respectively, with 4 bases between them. Per germline, CDR1 SGHTA and CDR2 FQGNSA. The CDR3 loop spans 12 amino acids. CDR3 in amino acids: CASSLAPYEQYF. CDR3 DNA sequence: TGTGCCAGCAGCTTAGCACCTTACGAGCAGTACTTC.

The chain recombines TRBV4-3 with TRBJ2-2; tentative D call: TRBD2 (6 bases). V was shortened by 0 bases and J by 1 base, with 9 bases between the two germline ends. Looked up from germline, CDR1 is LGHNA and CDR2 is YSLEER. This CDR3 has 16 amino acids. The CDR3 region is CASSQDSGQNTGELFF. CDR3 bases: TGCGCCAGCAGCCAAGACAGCGGGCAGAACACCGGGGAGCTGTTTTTT.